One and the same sample provided the 2 T cell receptor beta chains below, sequenced in a study of T cells expressing NK-cell markers. Using the 5' RACE reads, TCRdb records one entry per CDR3 protein without DNA. This sample's table has roughly 280,000 distinct CDR3 sequences. The specimen was blood T cells: a sorted CD56 or NKG2C T cell subset, CD4+ or CD8+ T cells, or bulk PBMC T cells (not recorded which). The origin of the receptors is a man aged 18 to 29 in good health.

This chain joins TRBV29-1 and TRBJ1-3. The germline V gene encodes CDR1 SQVTM and CDR2 ANQGSEA. There are 11 residues in the CDR3. CDR3 region: CSVLSENTIYF.

The CDR3 protein is CASSRSDSHWDQPQHF. The chain combines TRBV5-1 with TRBJ1-5. This CDR3 contains 16 residues. Looked up from germline, CDR1 is SGHRS and CDR2 is YFSETQ. The full variable domain, with the rest looked up from reference TRBV5-1 and TRBJ1-5, is KAGVTQTPRYLIKTRGQQVTLSCSPISGHRSVSWYQQTPGQGLQFLFEYFSETQRNKGNFPGRFSGRQFSNSRSEMNVSTLELGDSALYLCASSRSDSHWDQPQHFGDGTRLSIL.